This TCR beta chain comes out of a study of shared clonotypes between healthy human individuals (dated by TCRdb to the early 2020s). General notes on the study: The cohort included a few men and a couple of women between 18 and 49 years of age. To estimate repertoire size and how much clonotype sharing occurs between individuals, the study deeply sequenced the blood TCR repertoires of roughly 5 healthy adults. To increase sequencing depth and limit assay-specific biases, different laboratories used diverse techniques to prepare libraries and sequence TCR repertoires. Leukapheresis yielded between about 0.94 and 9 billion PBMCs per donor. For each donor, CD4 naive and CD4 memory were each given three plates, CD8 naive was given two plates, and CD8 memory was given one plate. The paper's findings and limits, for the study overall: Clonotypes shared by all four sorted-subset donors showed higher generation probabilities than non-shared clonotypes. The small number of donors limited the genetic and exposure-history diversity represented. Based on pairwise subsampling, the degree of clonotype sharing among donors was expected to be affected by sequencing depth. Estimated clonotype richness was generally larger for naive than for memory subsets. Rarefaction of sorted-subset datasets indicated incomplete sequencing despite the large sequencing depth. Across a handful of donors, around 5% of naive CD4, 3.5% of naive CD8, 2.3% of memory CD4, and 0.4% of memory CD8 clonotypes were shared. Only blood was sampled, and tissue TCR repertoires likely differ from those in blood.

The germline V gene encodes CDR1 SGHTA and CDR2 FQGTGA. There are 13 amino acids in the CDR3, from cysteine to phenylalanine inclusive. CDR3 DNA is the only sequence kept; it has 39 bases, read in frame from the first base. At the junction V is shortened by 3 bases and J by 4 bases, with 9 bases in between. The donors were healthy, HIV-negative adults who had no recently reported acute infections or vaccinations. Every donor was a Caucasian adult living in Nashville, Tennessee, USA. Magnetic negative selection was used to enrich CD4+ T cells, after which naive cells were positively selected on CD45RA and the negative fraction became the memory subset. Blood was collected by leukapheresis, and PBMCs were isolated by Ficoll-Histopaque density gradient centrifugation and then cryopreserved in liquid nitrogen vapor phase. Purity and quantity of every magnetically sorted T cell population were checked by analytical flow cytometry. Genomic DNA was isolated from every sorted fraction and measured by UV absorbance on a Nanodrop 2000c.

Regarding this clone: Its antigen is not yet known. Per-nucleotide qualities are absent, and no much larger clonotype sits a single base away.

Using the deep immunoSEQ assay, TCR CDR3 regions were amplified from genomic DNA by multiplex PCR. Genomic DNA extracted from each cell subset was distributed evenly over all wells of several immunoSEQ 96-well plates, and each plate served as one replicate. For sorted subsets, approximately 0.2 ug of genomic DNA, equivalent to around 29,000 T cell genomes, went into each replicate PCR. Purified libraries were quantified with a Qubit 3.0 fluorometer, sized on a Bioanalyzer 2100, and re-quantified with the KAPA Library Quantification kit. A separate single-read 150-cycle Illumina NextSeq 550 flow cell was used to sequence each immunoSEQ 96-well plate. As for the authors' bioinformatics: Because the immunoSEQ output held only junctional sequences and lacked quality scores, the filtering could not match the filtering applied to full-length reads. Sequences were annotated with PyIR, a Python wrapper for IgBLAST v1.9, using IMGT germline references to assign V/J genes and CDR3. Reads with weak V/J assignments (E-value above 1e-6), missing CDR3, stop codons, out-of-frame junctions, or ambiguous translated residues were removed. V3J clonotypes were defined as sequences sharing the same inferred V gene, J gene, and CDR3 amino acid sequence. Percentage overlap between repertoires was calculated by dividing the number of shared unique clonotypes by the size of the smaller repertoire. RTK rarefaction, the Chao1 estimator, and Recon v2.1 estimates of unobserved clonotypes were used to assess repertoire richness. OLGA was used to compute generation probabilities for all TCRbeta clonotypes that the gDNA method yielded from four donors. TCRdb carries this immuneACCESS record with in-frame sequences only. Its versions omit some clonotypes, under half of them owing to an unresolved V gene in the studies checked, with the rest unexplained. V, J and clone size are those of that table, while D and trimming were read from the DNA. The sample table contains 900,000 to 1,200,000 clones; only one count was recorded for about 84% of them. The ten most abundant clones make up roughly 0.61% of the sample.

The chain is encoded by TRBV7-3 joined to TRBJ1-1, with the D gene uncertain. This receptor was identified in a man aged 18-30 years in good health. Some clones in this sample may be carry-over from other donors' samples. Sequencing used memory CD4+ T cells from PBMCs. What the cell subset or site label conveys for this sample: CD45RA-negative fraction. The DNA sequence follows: TGTGCCAGCAGCTTTAGCTGGGCCACTGAAGCTTTCTTT. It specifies CASSFSWATEAFF.